Following are 2 T cell receptor beta chains from one sample sequenced in a study of blood T cell repertoires in COVID-19. Clones were sequenced by immunoSEQ multiplex PCR, and TCRdb holds only the in-frame ones, with some missing. Found here are about 100,000 clones, just under 80% of them singletons; the top ten hold roughly an eighth. The specimen sequenced was peripheral blood. The receptors originated from a woman aged 70-85 years with acute or convalescent COVID-19.

The CDR3 loop is CASSKAVGLAGNNEQFF. CDR3 nucleotide sequence: TGTGCCAGCAGCAAAGCCGTCGGACTAGCGGGGAACAATGAGCAGTTCTTC. This chain uses TRBV21-1 with TRBJ2-1; TRBD2 was called by the table and not checked on the DNA. TRBV21-1 is described as a pseudogene. This CDR3 region has 17 residues.

This sequence joins TRBV11-2 and TRBJ2-5, with 9 bases identical to TRBD2. The CDR3 has 16 amino acids. With 4 bases clipped from V and 9 bases from J, the junction kept 15 bases outside the gene matches. The V gene's germline CDR1 is SGHAT and CDR2 FQNNGV. The CDR3 coding sequence is TGTGCCAGCAGCTCAGTTCCGGCTAGCGGGGTAGGGGCCCAGTACTTC. Translation: CASSSVPASGVGAQYF.